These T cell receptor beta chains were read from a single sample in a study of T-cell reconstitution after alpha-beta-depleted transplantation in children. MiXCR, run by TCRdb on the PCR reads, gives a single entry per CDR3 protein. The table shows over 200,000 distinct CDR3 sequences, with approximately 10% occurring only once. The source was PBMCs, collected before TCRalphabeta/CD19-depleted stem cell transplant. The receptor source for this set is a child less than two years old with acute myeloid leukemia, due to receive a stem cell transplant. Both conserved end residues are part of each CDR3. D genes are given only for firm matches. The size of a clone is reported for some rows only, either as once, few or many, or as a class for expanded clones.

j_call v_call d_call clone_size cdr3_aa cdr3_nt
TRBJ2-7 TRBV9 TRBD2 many CASSVGLAEPYEQYF TGTGCCAGCAGCGTAGGACTAGCGGAGCCCTACGAGCAGTACTTC
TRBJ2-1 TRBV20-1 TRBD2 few CSARERGTRIFPDEQFF TGCAGTGCTAGAGAGAGGGGGACTAGAATTTTTCCGGATGAGCAGTTCTTC
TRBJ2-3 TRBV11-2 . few CASSLTGGVADTQYF TGTGCCAGCAGCTTAACCGGGGGCGTAGCAGATACGCAGTATTTT
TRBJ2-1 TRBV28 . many CASSLFGSAGYNEQFF TGTGCCAGCAGTTTATTCGGTTCCGCGGGGTACAATGAGCAGTTCTTC
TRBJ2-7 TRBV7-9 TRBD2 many CASSFIRAGAYEQYF TGTGCCAGCAGCTTTATTAGGGCGGGAGCCTACGAGCAGTACTTC
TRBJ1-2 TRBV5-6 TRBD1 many CASSLEWTGGAGGYTF TGTGCCAGCAGCTTGGAGTGGACAGGGGGCGCGGGGGGCTACACCTTC
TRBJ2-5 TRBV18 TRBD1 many CASSPGQGYQETQYF TGTGCCAGCTCACCGGGACAGGGGTACCAAGAGACCCAGTACTTC
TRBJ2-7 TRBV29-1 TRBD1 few CSVRSGGSSYEQYF TGCAGCGTGAGGTCAGGGGGCAGTTCCTACGAGCAGTACTTC
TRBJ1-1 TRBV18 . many CASSPLNRRDTEAFF TGTGCCAGCTCACCACTCAACAGGCGGGACACTGAAGCTTTCTTT
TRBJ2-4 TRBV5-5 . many CASSLGLEGIQYF TGTGCCAGCAGCTTGGGACTCGAGGGGATTCAGTACTTC
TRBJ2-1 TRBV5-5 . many CASSLIGGNEQFF TGTGCCAGCAGCTTAATTGGGGGCAATGAGCAGTTCTTC
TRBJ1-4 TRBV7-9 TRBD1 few CASSPTTGRNEKLFF TGTGCCAGCAGCCCCACGACAGGGCGGAACGAAAAACTGTTTTTT
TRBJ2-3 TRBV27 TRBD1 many CATRARTGASSDTQYF TGTGCCACCAGGGCACGGACAGGGGCTTCGAGTGATACGCAGTATTTT
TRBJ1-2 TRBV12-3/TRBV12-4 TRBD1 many CASTITGVYGYTF TGTGCCAGCACTATAACAGGGGTCTATGGCTACACCTTC
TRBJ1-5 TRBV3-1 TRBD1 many CASSLDRGIEPQHF TGTGCCAGCAGTCTTGACAGGGGGATAGAGCCCCAGCATTTT
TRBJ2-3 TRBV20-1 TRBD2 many CSARAGLAGMDVKRRTDTQYF TGCAGTGCTAGAGCGGGACTAGCGGGAATGGATGTGAAGAGGCGCACAGATACGCAGTATTTT
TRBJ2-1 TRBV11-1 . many CASSSFRSTYNEQFF TGTGCCAGCAGCTCGTTCCGGAGTACCTACAATGAGCAGTTCTTC
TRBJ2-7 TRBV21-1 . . CASSKDGEYF TGTGCCAGCAGCAAAGACGGGGAGTACTTC
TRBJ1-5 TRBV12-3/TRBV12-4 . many CASSLGGANQPQHF TGTGCCAGCAGTTTAGGGGGTGCCAATCAGCCCCAGCATTTT
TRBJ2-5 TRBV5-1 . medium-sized CASRREETQYF TGCGCCAGCAGAAGGGAAGAGACCCAGTACTTC
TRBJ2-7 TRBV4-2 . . CASSQGLSGRAYEQYF TGTGCCAGCAGCCAAGGTCTTTCCGGCAGGGCCTACGAGCAGTACTTC
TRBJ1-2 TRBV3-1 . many CASSQGPTNYGYTF TGTGCCAGCAGCCAAGGGCCTACGAACTATGGCTACACCTTC
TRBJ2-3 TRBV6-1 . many CASTSGVGVGTDTQYF TGTGCCAGCACCTCTGGGGTGGGAGTGGGCACAGATACGCAGTATTTT
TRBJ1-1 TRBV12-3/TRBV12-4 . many CASSLGTYETEAFF TGTGCCAGCAGTTTGGGCACCTACGAAACTGAAGCTTTCTTT
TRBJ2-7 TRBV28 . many CASSDSGAYEQYF TGTGCCAGCAGTGATTCGGGAGCCTACGAGCAGTACTTC
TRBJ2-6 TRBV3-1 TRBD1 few CASCHQDRGVSGANVLTF TGTGCCTCCTGCCACCAGGACAGGGGAGTCTCTGGGGCCAACGTCCTGACTTTC
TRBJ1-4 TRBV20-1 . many CSAREAAGPNEKLFF TGCAGTGCTAGAGAGGCGGCAGGTCCAAATGAAAAACTGTTTTTT
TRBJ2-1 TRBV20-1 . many CSARDLLDANEQFF TGCAGTGCTAGAGATTTACTAGATGCTAATGAGCAGTTCTTC
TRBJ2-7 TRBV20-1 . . CRAGTDSYEQYF TGCAGGGCCGGGACGGACTCCTACGAGCAGTACTTC
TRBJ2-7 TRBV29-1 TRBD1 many CSVGGTGNLYEQYF TGCAGCGTTGGCGGGACAGGGAACCTCTATGAGCAGTACTTC
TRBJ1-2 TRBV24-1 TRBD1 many CATSDRQGAKGYTF TGTGCCACCAGTGACCGACAGGGGGCGAAAGGCTACACCTTC
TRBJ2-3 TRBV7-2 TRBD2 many CASSLYLAGASTDTQYF TGTGCCAGCAGCTTGTACTTAGCGGGGGCTAGCACAGATACGCAGTATTTT
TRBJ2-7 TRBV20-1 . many CSAWTGPTYEQYF TGCAGTGCTTGGACCGGGCCTACCTACGAGCAGTACTTC
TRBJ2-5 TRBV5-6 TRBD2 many CASSLLTSGRWAQETQYF TGTGCCAGCAGCTTGCTGACTAGCGGGAGGTGGGCACAAGAGACCCAGTACTTC
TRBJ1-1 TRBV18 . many CASSPRLGQNTEAFF TGTGCCAGCTCACCACGGTTAGGACAGAACACTGAAGCTTTCTTT
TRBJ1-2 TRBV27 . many CASSSPRWGDGYTF TGTGCCAGCAGTTCCCCTAGATGGGGGGACGGCTACACCTTC
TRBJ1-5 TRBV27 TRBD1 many CASSPIDRAGPQHF TGTGCCAGCAGTCCGATCGACAGGGCCGGGCCCCAGCATTTT
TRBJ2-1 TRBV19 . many CASSTAANEQFF TGTGCCAGTAGTACGGCGGCCAATGAGCAGTTCTTC
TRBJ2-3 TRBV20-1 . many CSAPRGVHTQYF TGCAGTGCTCCGAGGGGGGTGCATACGCAGTATTTT
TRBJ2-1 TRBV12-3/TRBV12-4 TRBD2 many CASRRLAADNEQFF TGTGCCAGCAGACGACTAGCGGCCGACAATGAGCAGTTCTTC
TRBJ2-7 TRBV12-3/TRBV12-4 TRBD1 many CASSLRTSQGAVYEQYF TGTGCCAGCAGTTTACGTACCTCCCAGGGGGCCGTTTACGAGCAGTACTTC
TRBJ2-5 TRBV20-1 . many CSATRDSGQETQYF TGCAGTGCCACTCGTGATAGCGGACAAGAGACCCAGTACTTC
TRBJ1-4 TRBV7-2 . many CASSLNEKLFF TGTGCCAGCAGCCTCAATGAAAAACTGTTTTTT
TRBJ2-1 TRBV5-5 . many CASSLGRALEQFF TGTGCCAGCAGCTTGGGTCGGGCGCTAGAACAGTTCTTC
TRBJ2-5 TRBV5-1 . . CASGFMAGEETHYF TGCGCCAGCGGCTTCATGGCGGGCGAAGAGACCCACTACTTC
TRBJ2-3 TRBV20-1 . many CSARVTRGRGDTQYF TGCAGTGCTAGAGTTACCCGGGGTCGAGGGGATACGCAGTATTTT
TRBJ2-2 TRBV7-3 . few CASSPNPGLRTGELFF TGTGCCAGCAGCCCGAACCCGGGACTCCGAACCGGGGAGCTGTTTTTT
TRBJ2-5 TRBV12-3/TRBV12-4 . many CASSLSGESQYF TGTGCCAGCAGTTTATCTGGTGAGTCCCAGTACTTC